This entry features one TCR beta chain sequence. This sample stems from a study of blood T cell repertoires in COVID-19. This CDR3 is 17 amino acids long. The V segment lost 5 bases and the J segment 7 bases; nucleotides outside the gene matches: 14. In germline, CDR1 is MNHNY, CDR2 SVGAGI (reference sequence). Authors' analysis steps: Reference gene primer amplification gave estimated nucleated cell counts. Clones were read by immunoSEQ multiplex PCR, and TCRdb kept only the in-frame ones, dropping some. That table furnishes V, J and clone size, whereas the DNA furnished D and trimming. Among under 200,000 clones, approximately 90% were seen once, and the ten largest hold 2.1%.

The source is a man in his sixties or seventies with active or convalescent COVID-19. The gene calls are TRBV6-6 and TRBJ2-5; 12 bases fit TRBD2. The sequencing sample was made of peripheral blood. The CDR3 bases are TGTGCCAGCAGTCCACGACTAGCGGGAGACTTAGGTGGGACCCAGTACTTC. Its translation is CASSPRLAGDLGGTQYF.